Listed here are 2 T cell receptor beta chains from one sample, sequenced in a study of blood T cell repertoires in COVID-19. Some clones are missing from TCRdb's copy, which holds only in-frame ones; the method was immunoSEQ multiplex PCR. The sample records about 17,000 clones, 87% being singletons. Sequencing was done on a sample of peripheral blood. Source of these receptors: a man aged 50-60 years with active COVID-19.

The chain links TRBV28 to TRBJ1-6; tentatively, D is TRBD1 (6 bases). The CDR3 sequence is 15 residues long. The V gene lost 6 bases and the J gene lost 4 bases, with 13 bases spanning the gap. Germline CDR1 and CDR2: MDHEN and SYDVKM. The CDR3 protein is CASSPSGQYNSPLHF. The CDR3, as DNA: TGTGCCAGCAGCCCCTCGGGACAATATAATTCACCCCTCCACTTT. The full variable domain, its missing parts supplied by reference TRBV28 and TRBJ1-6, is DVKVTQSSRYLVKRTGEKVFLECVQDMDHENMFWYRQDPGLGLRLIYFSYDVKMKEKGDIPEGYSVSREKKERFSLILESASTNQTSMYLCASSPSGQYNSPLHFGNGTRLTVT.

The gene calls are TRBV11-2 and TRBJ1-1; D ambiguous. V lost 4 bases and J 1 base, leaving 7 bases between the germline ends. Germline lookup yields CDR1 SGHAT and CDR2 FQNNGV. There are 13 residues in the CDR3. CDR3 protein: CASSSRQNTEAFF. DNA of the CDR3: TGTGCCAGCAGCTCCAGACAGAACACTGAAGCTTTCTTT.